These 2 T cell receptor beta chains were sequenced from one sample in a study of blood T cell repertoires in COVID-19. Clones were read by immunoSEQ multiplex PCR, and TCRdb kept only the in-frame ones, dropping some. This sample carries over 250,000 clones, 80% to 90% of them seen once, and the ten largest clones take approximately 11%. Sequenced input: peripheral blood. These receptor sequences come from a woman aged 70-85 years with acute or convalescent COVID-19.

The chain recombines TRBV10-3 with TRBJ1-1; D is perhaps TRBD1 (6 bases). This CDR3 region has 13 residues. Trimming cost V 8 bases and J 3 bases, with 13 bases left between them. Per germline, CDR1 ENHRY and CDR2 SYGVKD. The CDR3 protein is CAIHEGGHTEAFF. In nucleotides, the CDR3 is TGTGCCATCCATGAGGGGGGGCACACTGAAGCTTTCTTT.

This clone was found a few times. The CDR3 bases are TGTGCCAGCTCGCGCGGGACAGGGTTTGGCTACACCTTC. Translating gives CASSRGTGFGYTF. The chain links TRBV18 to TRBJ1-2; TRBD1 matches at 9 bases. The trim removed 6 bases at V and 7 bases at J, leaving 6 bases unmatched. The CDR3 consists of 13 residues. Germline lookup yields CDR1 KGHSH and CDR2 LQKENI.